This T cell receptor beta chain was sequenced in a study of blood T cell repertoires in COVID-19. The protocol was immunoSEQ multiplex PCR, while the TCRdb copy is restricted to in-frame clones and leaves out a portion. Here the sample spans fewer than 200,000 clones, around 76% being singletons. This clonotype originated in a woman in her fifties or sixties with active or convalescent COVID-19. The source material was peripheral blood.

The CDR3 sequence is CASSQPDRGQTEAFF. CDR3 nucleotides: TGCGCCAGCAGCCAACCGGACAGGGGGCAGACTGAAGCTTTCTTT. The chain links TRBV5-1 to TRBJ1-1; 11 bases map to TRBD1. V trimming: 4 bases; J trimming: 5 bases; junction bases outside the gene matches: 7. The CDR3 is 15 residues long. CDR1 is SGHRS and CDR2 is YFSETQ in the germline V gene.